Reported below is one TCR beta chain. This entry comes from a study of cytomegalovirus exposure and HLA in healthy donors. PCR used 60 Vbeta primers and 13 Jbeta primers. Sequencing was performed with immunoSEQ multiplex PCR; in TCRdb, only in-frame clones are kept and a portion is missing. The data show approximately 81,000 clones, 65% to 75% seen once. The germline V gene encodes CDR1 SGHNT and CDR2 YYREEE (reference sequence). Trimming left V 2 bases short and J 6 bases short, with 12 bases between. The CDR3 runs 14 residues. The TCR sequence derives from a man aged 40-49 years in good health and CMV-seropositive. The genes are TRBV5-4 and TRBJ2-1, with a weak D call TRBD2 (6 bases). Sequenced: PBMCs. CDR3 coding DNA: TGTGCCAGCAGCTTTCTAAGCGGGTCCAATGAGCAGTTCTTC. The encoded protein is CASSFLSGSNEQFF.